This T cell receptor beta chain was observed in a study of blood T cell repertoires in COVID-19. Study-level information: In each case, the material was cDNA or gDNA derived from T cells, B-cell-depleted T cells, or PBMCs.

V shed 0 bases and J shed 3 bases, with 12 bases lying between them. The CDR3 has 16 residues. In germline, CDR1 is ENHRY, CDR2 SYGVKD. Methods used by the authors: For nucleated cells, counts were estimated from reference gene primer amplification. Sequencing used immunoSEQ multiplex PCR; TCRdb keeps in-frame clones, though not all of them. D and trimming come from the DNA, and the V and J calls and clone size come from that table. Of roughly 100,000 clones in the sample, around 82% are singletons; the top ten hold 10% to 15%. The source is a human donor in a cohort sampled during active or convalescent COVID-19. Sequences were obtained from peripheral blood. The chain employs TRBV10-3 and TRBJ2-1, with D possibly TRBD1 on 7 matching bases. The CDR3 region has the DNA TGTGCCATCAGTGAGTCGGAGGGGGCCTACTACAATGAGCAGTTCTTC. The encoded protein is CAISESEGAYYNEQFF.